This T cell receptor (beta chain) emerged from a study of T cell repertoires in cytomegalovirus infection. Study-level background: In public TCR beta signatures, there were indications of both CMV infection and matching HLA type.

TCRdb reprocessed the reads via MiXCR and lists one record per CDR3 protein. The sample consists of some 700,000 distinct CDR3 sequences, less than 40% of them appearing once. With 5 bases removed from V and 0 bases from J, the gap between germline ends came to 20 bases. This CDR3 comprises 18 residues. Germline V gene data show CDR1 as LNHNV and CDR2 as YYDKDF (reference sequence). This clonotype was seen only once. The chain links TRBV15 to TRBJ2-4; D may be TRBD1 or TRBD2 (5 bases each). The sequence derives from a human donor in good health (CMV status not recorded). Some clones in this sample may be carry-over from other donors' samples. Input material: PBMCs. The DNA of the CDR3 is TGTGCCACCAGCTTCCACCGATGGGACGGGGTAGCCAAAAACATTCAGTACTTC. Translated, it gives CATSFHRWDGVAKNIQYF.